This record concerns one T cell receptor beta chain sequence. Its antigen remains unidentified. The data stem from a study of shared clonotypes between healthy human individuals. General study points: The study found lower generation probabilities in non-shared clonotypes than in those shared by all four donors.

Generated by immunoSEQ multiplex PCR, the TCRdb table keeps only in-frame clones and is missing some. Of some 2 million clones in the sample, 85% to 95% are singletons; the top ten hold approximately 1%. CD45RO-negative CD8 cells positively selected for CCR7 made up the naive population, which excluded terminally differentiated effector memory CD45RA+ cells. The TCR was taken from a man between 18 and 29 years old in good health. The sequencing input was naive CD8+ T cells sorted from blood.

CDR3 region: CASRVSGLGTGELFF. The CDR3 nucleotides are TGTGCCAGCAGGGTGTCGGGCCTGGGAACCGGGGAGCTGTTTTTT. The V call is TRBV6-5, the J call TRBJ2-2; D is ambiguous. The CDR3 consists of 15 residues. The germline V and J ends were trimmed by 6 bases and 5 bases, with 16 bases remaining between them. Looked up from germline, CDR1 is MNHEY and CDR2 is SVGAGI.